The 30 T cell receptor beta chains listed next were all sequenced from one sample in a study of cytotoxic CD8 clonotypes in ibrutinib-treated CLL. The method was immunoSEQ multiplex PCR; TCRdb's version includes in-frame clones alone and lacks a portion of them. This sample has 30,000 or so clones, with around 57% found just once. The sequencing used PBMCs, collected before ibrutinib treatment. The receptors come from a human donor with chronic lymphocytic leukemia.

Points on this clone: Other DNA sequences in the sample encode the same CDR3. The chain links TRBV20-1 to TRBJ1-6; D unresolved. Between the trimmed V and J ends, which lost 1 base and 14 bases, there was a span of 9 bases. CDR1 and CDR2 (germline): DFQATT, SNEGSKA (reference sequence). There are 11 residues in the CDR3. This CDR3 is CSARGEGTLHF. For the CDR3, the DNA is TGCAGTGCTAGAGGAGAAGGGACCCTCCACTTT.

This chain connects TRBV13 to TRBJ2-7, with D unresolved. Trimming left V 2 bases short and J 0 bases short, with 14 bases between. The CDR3 is 16 amino acids. The germline CDR1 and CDR2 sequences are PRHDT and FYEKMQ (reference sequence). The CDR3 protein is CASSLYVSRTSYEQYF. CDR3 DNA sequence: TGTGCCAGCAGCTTATACGTCTCAAGGACCTCCTACGAGCAGTACTTC.

By share, this clone ranks as medium-sized (0.01 to 0.1%). This chain joins TRBV28 and TRBJ1-2, with 7 bases matching TRBD1. Germline lookup yields CDR1 MDHEN and CDR2 SYDVKM. V shed 6 bases, J shed 5 bases, and the junction held 12 bases outside the gene matches. This CDR3 has 15 residues. In DNA form, the CDR3 reads TGTGCCAGCAGCTGGACAGGCTATACACTTTATGGCTACACCTTC. Translating it yields CASSWTGYTLYGYTF.

The chain has TRBV7-8 and TRBJ2-7, with 7 bases matching TRBD1. The germline CDR1 and CDR2 sequences are SGHVS and FQNEAQ. V shed 3 bases, J shed 2 bases, and the junction held 4 bases outside the gene matches. This CDR3 has 14 amino acids. Here the CDR3 reads CASSFGTATYEQYF. The CDR3 DNA reads TGTGCCAGCAGCTTTGGGACAGCAACCTACGAGCAGTACTTC.

V and J are TRBV7-9 and TRBJ2-5; 8 nucleotides align to TRBD2. Germline V gives CDR1 SEHNR, CDR2 FQNEAQ (reference sequence). Trimming took 1 base from V and 0 from J; bases not matched to a gene: 4. This CDR3 is 16 amino acids long. The CDR3, as DNA: TGTGCCAGCAGCTTAGGTAGCGGGGTTGACCAAGAGACCCAGTACTTC. Its protein is CASSLGSGVDQETQYF.

The chain has TRBV2 and TRBJ2-1, with 7 bases matching TRBD1. The germline CDR1 and CDR2 sequences are SNHLY and FYNNEI. V trimming: 8 bases; J trimming: 0 bases; junction bases outside the gene matches: 4. The length of the CDR3 is 14 residues. The CDR3 DNA reads TGTGCCAGCTGCCGGGACAGCTCCTACAATGAGCAGTTCTTC. Its protein product is CASCRDSSYNEQFF.

This chain uses TRBV27 with TRBJ1-2; 9 nucleotides line up with TRBD1. Germline lookup yields CDR1 MNHEY and CDR2 SMNVEV (reference sequence). The CDR3 runs 15 residues. Trimming cost V 6 bases and J 0 bases; bases outside gene matches: 5. CDR3 DNA: TGTGCCAGCAGACTAAGGGACAGGGCTAACTATGGCTACACCTTC. The encoded protein is CASRLRDRANYGYTF.

The gene calls are TRBV11-3 and TRBJ2-1, with 7 bases matching TRBD1. With 5 bases clipped from V and 6 bases from J, the junction kept 4 bases outside the gene matches. The germline gives CDR1 SGHNT, CDR2 YENEEA. The length of the CDR3 is 13 residues. The DNA of the CDR3 is TGTGCCAGCAGCCGTCGACAGGGCAATGAGCAGTTCTTC. Protein product: CASSRRQGNEQFF.

The rearrangement uses TRBV7-6 and TRBJ2-3; 10 bases agree with TRBD2. Germline V gene sequence: CDR1 SGHVS, CDR2 FNYEAQ. CDR3 length: 15 residues. V lost 4 bases to trimming and J lost 2 bases; unmatched junction nucleotides: 3. CDR3 in DNA: TGTGCCAGCAGCTACAGCGGGGGGGACACAGATACGCAGTATTTT. Amino acid sequence: CASSYSGGDTDTQYF.

CDR3: CASSLGGTDNTEAFF. The CDR3 DNA follows: TGCGCCAGCAGCTTGGGGGGGACGGACAACACTGAAGCTTTCTTT. The V and J genes are TRBV5-1 and TRBJ1-1, with D maybe TRBD1 (5 bases). CDR1 is SGHRS, CDR2 YFSETQ, per germline. The CDR3 has 15 amino acids. V gave up 0 bases and J gave up 2 bases, with 11 bases separating them.

Only a few counts were recorded for this clone. The J gene is TRBJ2-1, the V gene TRBV6-5; D gene ambiguous. Per the germline V gene, CDR1 is MNHEY and CDR2 is SVGAGI. The CDR3 contains 14 residues. V lost 6 bases and J 10 bases, leaving 19 bases between the germline ends. The CDR3 here is CASSYVPWYGEQFF. The CDR3 nucleotides read TGTGCCAGCAGCTACGTTCCCTGGTATGGCGAGCAGTTCTTC.

This clone has only a few counts. The chain combines TRBV7-9 with TRBJ1-3, with no clear D. The V end was cut by 2 bases, the J end by 4 bases, with 12 bases between. This CDR3 comprises 15 residues. Germline CDR1 SEHNR, CDR2 FQNEAQ (reference sequence). The CDR3 bases are TGTGCCAGCAGCTTATCGGCAAGCCCAGGAAACACCATATATTTT. Amino acid sequence: CASSLSASPGNTIYF.

The chain carries TRBV4-1 and TRBJ2-1, with no clear D. Germline-derived CDR1 and CDR2 are MGHRA and YSYEKL. V was clipped by 0 bases and J by 2 bases, with 11 bases between them. The CDR3 has 16 amino acids. CDR3 amino acids: CASSQESGGPYNEQFF. In nucleotides, the CDR3 is TGCGCCAGCAGCCAAGAATCTGGCGGACCCTACAATGAGCAGTTCTTC.

This clone was seen more than once but under ten times. The rearrangement joins TRBV2 to TRBJ2-2; D may be TRBD2 (7 bases). CDR3 length: 15 amino acids. The germline V gene encodes CDR1 SNHLY and CDR2 FYNNEI. V was shortened by 6 bases and J by 5 bases, with 16 bases between the two germline ends. The CDR3 DNA reads as TGTGCCAGCAGCCAAGGGGGGGTTACAACCGGGGAGCTGTTTTTT. Its protein is CASSQGGVTTGELFF.

The V and J genes are TRBV6-1 and TRBJ1-4, with D hard to call. The V gene's germline CDR1 is MNHNS and CDR2 SASEGT. The CDR3 has 14 residues. Trimming shortened V by 5 bases and J by 8 bases, and 15 bases separated the two germline ends. The CDR3 sequence: CASSRRARKEKLFF. CDR3 bases: TGTGCCAGCAGTCGCCGGGCGCGGAAGGAAAAACTGTTTTTT.

The chain carries TRBV19 and TRBJ2-3, with 9 bases that match TRBD2. The CDR3 loop spans 15 amino acids. V was pared by 4 bases and J by 0 bases, with 2 bases of the junction left unmatched. From germline, CDR1 is LNHDA and CDR2 SQIVND (reference sequence). CDR3 residues: CASSTSGTSTDTQYF. CDR3 nucleotides: TGTGCCAGTAGTACTAGCGGGACTAGCACAGATACGCAGTATTTT.

V is TRBV6-5 and J is TRBJ2-7; a weak D match, TRBD1 (8 bases). Trimming removed 4 bases at V and 4 bases at J, with 17 bases between. The CDR3 consists of 15 residues. CDR1 is MNHEY and CDR2 is SVGAGI in the germline V gene. CDR3 in DNA: TGTGCCAGCAGTTGGCGGGGGACAGGTGAATACGAGCAGTACTTC. Its translation: CASSWRGTGEYEQYF.

The sample holds a few counts of this clone. The chain uses TRBV6-1 and TRBJ2-1, with 8 nucleotides matching TRBD2. Germline V lookup: CDR1 MNHNS, CDR2 SASEGT. The CDR3 consists of 14 residues. V gave up 3 bases and J gave up 12 bases; unmatched junction bases: 10. The CDR3 spells CASSDSGGRGWQFF. The CDR3 DNA reads TGTGCCAGCAGTGACTCGGGAGGGCGGGGTTGGCAGTTCTTC.

The rearrangement uses TRBV7-2 and TRBJ1-1; 9 bases are shared with TRBD1. This CDR3 is 12 amino acids long. V was pared by 6 bases and J by 11 bases, with 7 bases of the junction left unmatched. Looked up from germline, CDR1 is SGHTA and CDR2 is FQGNSA. CDR3: CASRPGQGVAFF. The CDR3 nucleotides read TGTGCCAGCAGACCGGGACAGGGAGTTGCTTTCTTT. Full variable domain (outside the CDR3, taken from reference TRBV7-2 and TRBJ1-1): GAGVSQSPSNKVTEKGKDVELRCDPISGHTALYWYRQSLGQGLEFLIYFQGNSAPDKSGLPSDRFSAERTGGSVSTLTIQRTQQEDSAVYLCASRPGQGVAFFGQGTRLTVV.

This clone was detected a few times. The chain recombines TRBV6-5 with TRBJ1-1; D is unresolved. V was clipped by 6 bases and J by 1 base, with 12 bases between them. CDR1 is MNHEY, CDR2 SVGAGI, per germline. The CDR3 is made up of 14 amino acids. CDR3 sequence (DNA): TGTGCCAGCAGCCAAATACCCGAGAACACTGAAGCTTTCTTT. As protein: CASSQIPENTEAFF.

The rearrangement links TRBV19 to TRBJ1-1; TRBD1 is a possible D gene (5 bases). The V gene lost 6 bases and the J gene lost 7 bases, with 18 bases spanning the gap. The CDR3 consists of 14 residues. Germline CDR1 and CDR2: LNHDA and SQIVND (reference sequence). The DNA of the CDR3 is TGTGCCAGTAGCTTCCCCGGGGCCCTCGGTGAAGCTTTCTTT. This codes for CASSFPGALGEAFF.

The chain links TRBV4-1 to TRBJ1-2, with D unresolved. CDR1 is MGHRA, CDR2 YSYEKL, per germline. The CDR3 totals 14 residues. V was pared by 0 bases and J by 8 bases, with 13 bases between. For the CDR3, the DNA is TGCGCCAGCAGCCAAGATTTGGGGTATTTCGGCTACACCTTC. Translating gives CASSQDLGYFGYTF.

The J gene is TRBJ1-5, the V gene TRBV4-1; D possibly corresponds to TRBD1 (5 bases). Germline values: CDR1 MGHRA, CDR2 YSYEKL. The CDR3 length is 14 residues. The V end lost 0 bases, the J end lost 5 bases, and 8 bases lay between the germline ends. CDR3 coding DNA: TGCGCCAGCAGCCAAGATGGGGGGTATCAGCCCCAGCATTTT. It yields the protein CASSQDGGYQPQHF.

V is TRBV18 and J is TRBJ1-1; D unresolved. CDR3 length: 14 amino acids. Deletions cut 0 bases from V and 1 base from J, with 6 bases between. The germline V gene has CDR1 KGHSH and CDR2 LQKENI. CDR3 DNA sequence: TGTGCCAGCTCACCACCAGGAGGGAACACTGAAGCTTTCTTT. Translated: CASSPPGGNTEAFF.

The chain combines TRBV10-3 with TRBJ1-1; tentative D call: TRBD1 (6 bases). This CDR3 is built from 14 residues. The V end lost 5 bases, the J end lost 1 base, and 11 bases lay between the germline ends. Germline V CDR1 and CDR2: ENHRY, SYGVKD. DNA of the CDR3: TGTGCCATCAGTCCCGGACAGAAGAACACTGAAGCTTTCTTT. Translated: CAISPGQKNTEAFF.

J is TRBJ2-3 and V is TRBV4-1, with TRBD2 as a possible D gene (6 bases). V was trimmed by 3 bases and J by 5 bases, leaving 12 bases between them. CDR3 length equals 14 residues. Per the germline V gene, CDR1 is MGHRA and CDR2 is YSYEKL. The CDR3 loop reads CASSHRGIGDTQYF. The CDR3 bases are TGCGCCAGCAGCCATCGCGGGATTGGAGATACGCAGTATTTT.

A single count supports this clone. J is TRBJ2-7 and V is TRBV7-3; D possibly corresponds to TRBD2 (6 bases). This CDR3 is 20 amino acids long. With 5 bases removed from V and 6 bases from J, the gap between germline ends came to 35 bases. Germline lookup yields CDR1 SGHTA and CDR2 FQGTGA. The CDR3 reads CASSPQSGPLIFSQAGEQYF. The DNA of the CDR3 is TGTGCCAGCAGCCCCCAATCAGGACCCCTCATTTTTTCACAAGCGGGCGAGCAGTACTTC.

The chain links TRBV18 to TRBJ1-2; unclear D gene. The CDR3 loop spans 13 amino acids. Germline V gives CDR1 KGHSH, CDR2 LQKENI. Trimming left V 3 bases short and J 2 bases short, with 7 bases between. CDR3 region: CASSPEQNYGYTF. CDR3 DNA sequence: TGTGCCAGCTCACCTGAACAGAACTATGGCTACACCTTC. The whole variable domain, filled in from reference TRBV18 and TRBJ1-2, reads NAGVMQNPRHLVRRRGQEARLRCSPMKGHSHVYWYRQLPEEGLKFMVYLQKENIIDESGMPKERFSAEFPKEGPSILRIQQVVRGDSAAYFCASSPEQNYGYTFGSGTRLTVV.

This chain connects TRBV5-1 to TRBJ2-3; D might be TRBD1 (6 bases). Trimming cost V 2 bases and J 1 base, with 14 bases left between them. The CDR3 extends over 16 amino acids. Per the germline V gene, CDR1 is SGHRS and CDR2 is YFSETQ. The CDR3 is CASSLLQAGGTDTQYF. The CDR3 bases are TGCGCCAGCAGCTTATTACAGGCAGGGGGCACAGATACGCAGTATTTT.

This clone was seen only a few times. The CDR3 DNA reads TGTGCCATCAGTACAGGGGACACTGAAGCTTTCTTT. Its translation: CAISTGDTEAFF. The chain couples TRBV10-3 to TRBJ1-1, with 7 bases aligning to TRBD1. Germline loops: CDR1 ENHRY, CDR2 SYGVKD. The junction had 0 bases not matched to a gene; V was cut back by 5 bases and J by 3 bases. This CDR3 spans 12 amino acids.